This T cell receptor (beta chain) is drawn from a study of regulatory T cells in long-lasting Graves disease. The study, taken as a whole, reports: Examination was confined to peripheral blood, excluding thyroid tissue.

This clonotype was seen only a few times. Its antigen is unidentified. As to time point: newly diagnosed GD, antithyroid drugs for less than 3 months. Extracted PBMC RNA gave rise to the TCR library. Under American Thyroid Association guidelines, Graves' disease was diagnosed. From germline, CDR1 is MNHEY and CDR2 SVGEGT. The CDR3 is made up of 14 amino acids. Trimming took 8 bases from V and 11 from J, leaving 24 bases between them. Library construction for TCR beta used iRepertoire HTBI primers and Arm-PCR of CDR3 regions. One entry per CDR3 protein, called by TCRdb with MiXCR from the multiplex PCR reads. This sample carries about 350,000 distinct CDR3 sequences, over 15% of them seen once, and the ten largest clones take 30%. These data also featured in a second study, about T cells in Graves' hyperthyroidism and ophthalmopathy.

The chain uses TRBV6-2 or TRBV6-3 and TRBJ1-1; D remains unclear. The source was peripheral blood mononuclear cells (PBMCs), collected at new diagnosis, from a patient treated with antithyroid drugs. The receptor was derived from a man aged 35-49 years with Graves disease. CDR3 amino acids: CASGPGSSVGVAFF. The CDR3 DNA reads TGTGCCAGCGGCCCCGGCTCGTCGGTCGGGGTTGCTTTCTTT.